The present T cell receptor beta chain was sequenced within a study of vaccination and CD4 T cells after COVID-19. The germline V gene encodes CDR1 MDHEN and CDR2 SYDVKM. The J segment lost 7 bases and the V segment lost 5 bases, leaving 11 bases of the junction unmatched. The CDR3 consists of 15 residues. To note about this clonotype: Its antigen is still unknown.

Described treatment: roughly 10-day PBMC culture with coronavirus spike peptide pools or control peptides (ViraFEST assay). The Oncomine TCR Beta short-read assay was applied to DNA of cultured CD4+ T cells. Using its own MiXCR run on the PCR reads, TCRdb lists one record per CDR3 protein. The data contain roughly 24,000 distinct CDR3 sequences, around 66% of them singletons. The sequencing sample was made of CD4+ T cells from blood, cultured in vitro. The rearrangement links TRBV28 to TRBJ1-2; TRBD1 aligns across 9 bases. The sequence came from a human donor who had recovered from COVID-19. The CDR3 DNA reads TGTGCCAGCAGTCCCTCAACGACAGGGGGAGGTGGCTACACCTTC. This gives the protein CASSPSTTGGGGYTF.